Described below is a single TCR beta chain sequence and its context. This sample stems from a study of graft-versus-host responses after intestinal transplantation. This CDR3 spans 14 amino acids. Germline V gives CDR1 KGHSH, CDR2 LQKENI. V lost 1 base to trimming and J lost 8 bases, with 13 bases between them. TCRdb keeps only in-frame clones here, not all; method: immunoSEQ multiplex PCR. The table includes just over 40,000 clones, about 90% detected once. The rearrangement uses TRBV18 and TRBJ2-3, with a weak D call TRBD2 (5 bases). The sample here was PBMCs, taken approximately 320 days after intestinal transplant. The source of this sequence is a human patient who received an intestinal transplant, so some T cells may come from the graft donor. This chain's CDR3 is CASSPRRGNGTQYF. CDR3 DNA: TGTGCCAGCTCACCACGCCGGGGAAATGGTACGCAGTATTTT.